Sequencing of this TCR beta chain was carried out in a study of CD8+CD57+ T cells in acquired aplastic anemia. According to the study, genomic DNA was the template for TCR beta VDJ and CDR3 profiling. TCRdb re-derived calls from the reads in MiXCR, one entry per CDR3 protein. The sample carries tens of thousands of distinct CDR3 sequences, 65% to 70% recorded once. Germline CDR1 and CDR2: WNHNN and SYGVQD (reference sequence). This CDR3 comprises 14 residues. Trimming cost V 3 bases and J 3 bases, with 12 bases left between them. This clonotype was detected ten times or more. Its antigen remains unidentified. General study findings and limits: Patients versus controls showed no significant CD8+ Simpson's diversity difference. Comparison of patients with controls identified 25 to 35 shared CD8+ CDR3 sequences.

This chain links TRBV10-1 with TRBJ2-7; perhaps TRBD2 as D (5 bases). The source is a human donor in good health, serving as a control. Sequenced sample: sorted CD4+, CD8+, or CD8+CD57+ T cells (not recorded which) from PBMCs. The CDR3: CASSDGGPSYEQYF. The CDR3 region has the DNA TGCGCCAGCAGTGATGGCGGGCCGAGCTACGAGCAGTACTTC.